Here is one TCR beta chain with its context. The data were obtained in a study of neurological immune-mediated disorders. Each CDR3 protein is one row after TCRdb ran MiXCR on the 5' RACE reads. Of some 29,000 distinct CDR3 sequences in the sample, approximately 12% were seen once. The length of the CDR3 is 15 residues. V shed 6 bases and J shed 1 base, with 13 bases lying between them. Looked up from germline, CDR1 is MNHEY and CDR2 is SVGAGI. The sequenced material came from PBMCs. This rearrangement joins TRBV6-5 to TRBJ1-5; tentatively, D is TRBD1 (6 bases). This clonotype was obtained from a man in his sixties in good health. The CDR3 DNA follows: TGTGCCAGCAGCGGGGGGGGGCCGAGCAATCAGCCCCAGCATTTT. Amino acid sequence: CASSGGGPSNQPQHF.